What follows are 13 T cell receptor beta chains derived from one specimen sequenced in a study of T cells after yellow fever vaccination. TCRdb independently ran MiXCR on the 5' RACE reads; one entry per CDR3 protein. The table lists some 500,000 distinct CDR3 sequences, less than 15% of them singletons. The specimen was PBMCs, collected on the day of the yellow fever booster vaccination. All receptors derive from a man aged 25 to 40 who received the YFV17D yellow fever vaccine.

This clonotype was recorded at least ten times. The CDR3 coding sequence is TGTGCCAGCAGCTTAGATCGGGACACTGAAGCTTTCTTT. Translation gives CASSLDRDTEAFF. The V gene is TRBV11-2, the J gene TRBJ1-1; no reliable D call. The CDR3 has 13 amino acids. The V end was cut by 0 bases, the J end by 3 bases, with 5 bases between. Germline loops: CDR1 SGHAT, CDR2 FQNNGV.

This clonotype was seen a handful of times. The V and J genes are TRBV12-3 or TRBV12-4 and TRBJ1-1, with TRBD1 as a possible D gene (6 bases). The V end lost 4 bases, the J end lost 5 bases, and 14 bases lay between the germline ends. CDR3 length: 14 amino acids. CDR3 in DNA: TGTGCCAGCAGTTCTACAGGGTCGAAGACTGAAGCTTTCTTT. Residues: CASSSTGSKTEAFF.

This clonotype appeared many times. The CDR3 sequence is CASKFPGLVGNEQFF. CDR3 nucleotides: TGCGCCAGTAAATTTCCGGGACTAGTCGGCAATGAGCAGTTCTTC. V is TRBV5-1 and J is TRBJ2-1, with 8 bases lining up with TRBD2. The trim removed 8 bases at V and 6 bases at J, leaving 13 bases unmatched. The CDR3 is made up of 15 amino acids. Germline CDR1 reads SGHRS; CDR2 reads YFSETQ.

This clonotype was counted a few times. DNA of the CDR3: TGTGCCAGCTCAACGACTAGCGGAACCTACGAGCAGTACTTC. The encoded protein is CASSTTSGTYEQYF. The V and J genes are TRBV18 and TRBJ2-7; 9 nucleotides align to TRBD2. The V gene's germline CDR1 is KGHSH and CDR2 LQKENI. The CDR3 consists of 14 residues. V lost 5 bases and J lost 2; bases outside the gene matches: 4.

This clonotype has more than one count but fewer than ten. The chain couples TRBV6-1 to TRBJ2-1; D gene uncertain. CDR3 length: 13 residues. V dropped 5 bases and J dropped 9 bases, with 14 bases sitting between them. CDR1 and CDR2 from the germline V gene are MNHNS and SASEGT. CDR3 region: CASSNAVASEQFF. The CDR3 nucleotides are TGTGCCAGCAGTAACGCTGTGGCAAGTGAGCAGTTCTTC.

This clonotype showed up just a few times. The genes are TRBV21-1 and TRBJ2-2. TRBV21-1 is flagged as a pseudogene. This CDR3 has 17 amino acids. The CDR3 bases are TGTGCCAGCAGCAAAGTAAACAACCAGGAATACACCGGGGAGCTGTTTTTT. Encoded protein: CASSKVNNQEYTGELFF.

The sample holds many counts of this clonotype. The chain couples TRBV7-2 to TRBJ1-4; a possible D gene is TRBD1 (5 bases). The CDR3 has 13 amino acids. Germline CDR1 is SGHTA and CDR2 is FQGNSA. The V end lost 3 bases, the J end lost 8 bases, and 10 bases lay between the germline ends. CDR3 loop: CASSFAGREKLFF. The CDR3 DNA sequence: TGTGCCAGCAGCTTTGCAGGGAGGGAAAAACTGTTTTTT.

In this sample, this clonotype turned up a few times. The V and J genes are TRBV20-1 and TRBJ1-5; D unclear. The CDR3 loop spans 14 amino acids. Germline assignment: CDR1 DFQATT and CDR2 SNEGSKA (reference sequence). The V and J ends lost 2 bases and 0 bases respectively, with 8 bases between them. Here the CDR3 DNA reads TGCAGTGCTAGACAGGCATATAGCAATCAGCCCCAGCATTTT. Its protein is CSARQAYSNQPQHF.

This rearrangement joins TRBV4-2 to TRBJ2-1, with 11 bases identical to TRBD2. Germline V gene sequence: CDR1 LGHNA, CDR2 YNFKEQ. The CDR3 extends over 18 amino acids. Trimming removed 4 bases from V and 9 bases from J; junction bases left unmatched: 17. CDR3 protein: CASSPSWLAGGLRGEQFF. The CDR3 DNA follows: TGTGCCAGCAGCCCTAGCTGGCTAGCGGGAGGCCTACGCGGTGAGCAGTTCTTC.

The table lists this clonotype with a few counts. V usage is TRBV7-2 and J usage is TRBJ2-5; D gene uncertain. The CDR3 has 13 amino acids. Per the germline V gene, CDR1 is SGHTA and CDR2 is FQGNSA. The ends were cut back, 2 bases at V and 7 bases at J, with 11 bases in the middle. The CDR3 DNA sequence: TGTGCCAGCAGCTTACGGAGCCCGGGGACCCAGTACTTC. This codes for CASSLRSPGTQYF.

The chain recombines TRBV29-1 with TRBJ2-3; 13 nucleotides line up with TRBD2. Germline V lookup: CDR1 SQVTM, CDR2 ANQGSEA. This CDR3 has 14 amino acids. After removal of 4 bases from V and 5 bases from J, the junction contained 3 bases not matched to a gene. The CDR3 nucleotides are TGCAGCGTTGGACTAGCGGGAGGACGAGATACGCAGTATTTT. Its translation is CSVGLAGGRDTQYF.

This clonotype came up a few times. As DNA, the CDR3 is TGTGCCAGCACCCTACGGGACAGGGGCCACGAGCAGTACTTC. This translates into CASTLRDRGHEQYF. The V gene is TRBV12-3 or TRBV12-4, the J gene TRBJ2-7; TRBD1 aligns across 10 bases. Trimming took 7 bases from V and 5 from J; bases not matched to a gene: 8. The CDR3 covers 14 residues.

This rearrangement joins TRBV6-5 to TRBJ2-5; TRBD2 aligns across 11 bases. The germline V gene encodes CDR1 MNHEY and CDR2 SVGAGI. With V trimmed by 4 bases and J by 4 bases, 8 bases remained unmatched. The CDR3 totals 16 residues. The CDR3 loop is CASSSLAGEPGETQYF. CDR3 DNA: TGTGCCAGCAGTTCACTAGCGGGAGAGCCTGGAGAGACCCAGTACTTC.